Listed below are T cell receptor beta chains from one sample, sequenced in a study of T-cell reconstitution after alpha-beta-depleted transplantation in children. TCRdb itself ran the PCR reads through MiXCR, one entry per CDR3 protein. This sample has about 240,000 distinct CDR3 sequences, with about 12% found just once. The material sequenced was PBMCs from the stem cell graft donor, taken from the stem cell graft. Receptor source: a human donor who donated a stem cell graft to a child with acute lymphoblastic leukemia. CDR3s include the opening cysteine and the closing phenylalanine or tryptophan. D genes are given only for firm matches. Size is stated as how often the clone was seen (once, few, many) or a class if it is expanded.

clone_size	v_call	cdr3_length	j_call	d_call	cdr3_nt	cdr3_aa
few	TRBV7-2	15	TRBJ2-5	TRBD2	TGTGCCAGCAGCTTAACTAGCGGATGGGGGGAGACCCAGTACTTC	CASSLTSGWGETQYF
many	TRBV20-1	12	TRBJ2-7	.	TGCAGTGCTAGCGGGGGATCCCACGAGCAGTACTTC	CSASGGSHEQYF
few	TRBV18	13	TRBJ1-1	.	TGTGCCAGCTCTAAGACAGTGAACACTGAAGCTTTCTTT	CASSKTVNTEAFF
many	TRBV7-6	15	TRBJ1-5	TRBD1	TGTGCCAGCAGCCTCAGACAGGGTCGAAATCAGCCCCAGCATTTT	CASSLRQGRNQPQHF
many	TRBV10-3	15	TRBJ1-1	.	TGTGCCGCCACCGGGACGGAGAGTTTAGGCTCTGAAGCTTTCTTT	CAATGTESLGSEAFF
many	TRBV6-1	16	TRBJ2-7	TRBD1	TGTGCCAGCAGTCAGAATCCACAGGGGAATTCCTACGAGCAGTACTTC	CASSQNPQGNSYEQYF
many	TRBV7-9	15	TRBJ1-1	.	TGTGCCAGCAGCTTAGCGCGAGCTTTGAACACTGAAGCTTTCTTT	CASSLARALNTEAFF
many	TRBV3-1	11	TRBJ2-7	.	TGTGCCAGCAGTAATCTTGGAGAGCAGTACTTC	CASSNLGEQYF
many	TRBV3-1	13	TRBJ2-3	TRBD1	TGTGCCAGCAGCCAATCCGGACAGGGCTGGCAGTATTTT	CASSQSGQGWQYF
many	TRBV20-1	14	TRBJ2-5	.	TGCAGTGCTAGCGGTGGGCCCACCCAAGAGACCCAGTACTTC	CSASGGPTQETQYF
many	TRBV20-1	12	TRBJ1-1	.	TGCAGTGCTAGCCCTTTCGACACTGAAGCTTTCTTT	CSASPFDTEAFF
many	TRBV20-1	14	TRBJ1-4	.	TGCAGTGCTGGGCGGGCGGGGAATACTGAAAAACTGTTTTTT	CSAGRAGNTEKLFF
many	TRBV5-1	15	TRBJ2-2	TRBD2	TGCGCCAGCAGCCGCCTAGCGGCGAACACCGGGGAGCTGTTTTTT	CASSRLAANTGELFF
many	TRBV12-3/TRBV12-4	14	TRBJ1-3	.	TGTGCCAGCACCTCTGGGTACGAGGCCCGGCTGGTCTCTTTT	CASTSGYEARLVSF
many	TRBV7-9	13	TRBJ1-1	.	TGTGCCAGCAGCCTTATTAGACACTTCGGAGCTTTCTTT	CASSLIRHFGAFF